This entry is about one T cell receptor beta chain. What it binds is unknown. These data belong to a study of cytomegalovirus exposure and HLA in healthy donors. Findings of the study overall: Association with HLA alleles at 0.05 false discovery rate was found for around 17,000 TCR beta sequences in a later analysis.

PCR primers comprised 60 Vbeta and 13 Jbeta primers. Source study methods: Per a later analysis, the number of unique TCR beta chains was roughly 83 million, of which some 10 million were shared. Only in-frame clones appear in the TCRdb table, and some are missing; sequencing was by immunoSEQ multiplex PCR. That table furnishes V, J and clone size, whereas the DNA furnished D and trimming. This table has over 150,000 clones, roughly 71% appearing once. The CDR3 is made up of 14 amino acids. Unmatched junction bases numbered 4, after V lost 6 bases and J lost 4 bases. The germline V gene has CDR1 MNHEY and CDR2 SMNVEV (reference sequence).

The V call is TRBV27, the J call TRBJ1-5; 9 positions match TRBD1. Sequencing used PBMCs. The origin of this receptor is a woman in her fifties or sixties in good health and CMV-seropositive. The CDR3 sequence: CASSSGQGNQPQHF. The CDR3 DNA sequence: TGTGCCAGCAGCTCGGGACAGGGTAATCAGCCCCAGCATTTT.